The clone carrying this T cell receptor beta chain was counted only a few times. V lost 3 bases and J lost 5, with 13 bases in between. CDR1 and CDR2 from the germline V gene are KGHSH and LQKENI. CDR3 length: 14 residues. TCRdb ran MiXCR on the 5' RACE reads and lists one entry per CDR3 protein. Among approximately 300,000 distinct CDR3 sequences, 8% to 10% were seen once, and the ten largest hold roughly 22%. The sample originates from a study of T-cell memory formation after mild COVID-19. The receptor was isolated from a man aged 18 to 30 who had mild COVID-19 (a few samples of this study predate the infection). Cell type and time point are not known. Input material: PBMCs or a T cell subset sorted from them (not recorded which). This chain joins TRBV18 and TRBJ1-1; tentative D call: TRBD1 (6 bases). CDR3 DNA sequence: TGTGCCAGCTCACCGCCGGGGGCAAAAACTGAAGCTTTCTTT. Its translation is CASSPPGAKTEAFF.